The T cell receptor (beta chain) described here comes from a study of blood T cell repertoires in COVID-19. Study as a whole: Italy, Spain and the United States were the sources of the convalescent and acute COVID-19 samples. T cells, B-cell-depleted T cells, or PBMCs provided the cDNA or gDNA that served as material.

Per the original methods: For nucleated cells, counts were estimated from reference gene primer amplification. Using immunoSEQ multiplex PCR, the repertoire was profiled, and TCRdb retains in-frame clones only, with some absent. D and trimming come from the DNA, and the V and J calls and clone size come from that table. Among tens of thousands of clones listed, around 87% were seen once. In germline, CDR1 is MNHEY, CDR2 SVGAGI. The CDR3 extends over 15 amino acids. The J segment lost 1 base and the V segment lost 6 bases, leaving 8 bases of the junction unmatched. This chain joins TRBV6-5 and TRBJ2-7; TRBD1 agrees at 8 bases. The sequencing sample was made of peripheral blood. The clonotype originates from a human donor in a cohort sampled during active COVID-19. In DNA, the CDR3 is TGTGCCAGCAGGCCAGGACAGGGCCGATCCTACGAGCAGTACTTC. Its protein product is CASRPGQGRSYEQYF.